Listed here are 11 T cell receptor beta chains from one sample, sequenced in a study of cytomegalovirus exposure and HLA in healthy donors. The study ran its PCR with 60 Vbeta and 13 Jbeta primers. Some clones are missing from TCRdb's copy, which holds only in-frame ones; the method was immunoSEQ multiplex PCR. The sample contains some 83,000 clones, more than 70% of which appear only once. The sample consisted of PBMCs. The receptors were sampled from a man aged 55-75 years in good health and CMV-seronegative.

CDR3 DNA sequence: TGTGCCAGCAGCATGAGGACAGGGGACACCATATATTTT. Its translation: CASSMRTGDTIYF. This chain uses TRBV7-2 with TRBJ1-3, with 9 nucleotides matching TRBD1. CDR1 and CDR2 from the germline V gene are SGHTA and FQGNSA. CDR3 length: 13 amino acids. J lost 8 bases, V lost 5 bases, and 4 bases had no gene match.

The CDR3 bases are TGTGCCAGCAGTTTGGGGGGATCTGGAAACACCATATATTTT. This encodes CASSLGGSGNTIYF. The chain links TRBV27 to TRBJ1-3; perhaps TRBD1 as D (5 bases). This CDR3 has 14 amino acids. Germline V CDR1 and CDR2: MNHEY, SMNVEV (reference sequence). The V end lost 3 bases, the J end lost 1 base, and 7 bases lay between the germline ends.

This chain links TRBV5-1 with TRBJ2-3, with 10 bases identical to TRBD2. CDR1 SGHRS and CDR2 YFSETQ come from the germline V gene. The J segment lost 2 bases and the V segment lost 5 bases, leaving 8 bases of the junction unmatched. The CDR3 has 16 amino acids. Here the CDR3 DNA reads TGCGCCAGCAGTTGGAGCGGGGGGGCACCCACAGATACGCAGTATTTT. Translated, it gives CASSWSGGAPTDTQYF.

This rearrangement joins TRBV29-1 to TRBJ1-4, with D tentatively TRBD1 (6 bases). The CDR3 spans 14 residues. V shed 6 bases and J shed 0 bases, with 11 bases lying between them. Germline lookup yields CDR1 SQVTM and CDR2 ANQGSEA. The CDR3 region is CSVSDSSTNEKLFF. In nucleotides, the CDR3 is TGCAGCGTCTCGGACAGCTCAACTAATGAAAAACTGTTTTTT.

This clone was found once. The rearrangement uses TRBV9 and TRBJ2-4, with TRBD2 matching 8 bases. V was clipped by 3 bases and J by 4 bases; unmatched bases: 6. The CDR3 length is 15 residues. Germline assignment: CDR1 SGDLS and CDR2 YYNGEE. CDR3: CASSGTRGGKNIQYF. CDR3 nucleotide sequence: TGTGCCAGCAGCGGTACCCGGGGGGGGAAAAACATTCAGTACTTC.

The V gene is TRBV5-6, the J gene TRBJ1-5; D is unresolved. This CDR3 region has 16 residues. Germline V gene data show CDR1 as SGHDT and CDR2 as YYEEEE. V dropped 3 bases and J dropped 6 bases, with 19 bases sitting between them. The chain's CDR3 is CASSSLADGYGQPQHF. The CDR3 DNA follows: TGTGCCAGCAGCTCCCTCGCGGATGGTTATGGTCAGCCCCAGCATTTT.

CDR3 sequence reads: CAWSAGTGGTDTQYF. The CDR3 DNA reads TGTGCCTGGAGCGCCGGGACAGGGGGCACAGATACGCAGTATTTT. This rearrangement joins TRBV30 to TRBJ2-3; 10 positions agree with TRBD1. This CDR3 is built from 15 residues. Trimming took 3 bases from V and 1 from J; bases not matched to a gene: 4. CDR1 and CDR2 from the germline V gene are GTSNPN and SVGIG (reference sequence).

The CDR3 is CASSGGSRQETQYF. For the CDR3, the DNA is TGTGCCAGCAGCGGCGGGAGTCGCCAAGAGACCCAGTACTTC. This chain uses TRBV5-8 with TRBJ2-5; 7 bases match TRBD2. The length of the CDR3 is 14 residues. Germline lookup yields CDR1 SGHTS and CDR2 YDEGEE. V was clipped by 4 bases and J by 1 base; unmatched bases: 4.

The J gene is TRBJ2-5, the V gene TRBV2, with 10 bases that match TRBD1. The end of the DNA is better explained by TRBJ2-7, so the J call may be wrong. From germline, CDR1 is SNHLY and CDR2 FYNNEI. This CDR3 has 16 residues. CDR3 protein: CASSDRRQGASYEQYF. The CDR3 DNA sequence: TGTGCCAGCAGTGACAGGAGACAGGGGGCTTCCTACGAGCAGTACTTC.

This clone was seen a few times. The chain carries TRBV4-1 and TRBJ2-2, with D hard to call. This CDR3 is built from 13 residues. Trimming pared 4 bases from V and 2 bases from J, leaving 5 bases between. CDR1 and CDR2 (germline): MGHRA, YSYEKL. The CDR3 DNA reads as TGCGCCAGCAGCCCATCAAACACCGGGGAGCTGTTTTTT. Its protein is CASSPSNTGELFF.

The chain links TRBV6-5 to TRBJ2-3, with 11 positions matching TRBD1. The V and J ends lost 4 bases and 2 bases, in that order; junction bases with no gene match: 2. Per the germline V gene, CDR1 is MNHEY and CDR2 is SVGAGI. The CDR3 has 15 residues. The CDR3 sequence: CASSSGQGVTDTQYF. CDR3 in DNA: TGTGCCAGCAGTTCGGGACAGGGGGTCACAGATACGCAGTATTTT.